A single sample is the source of the 27 T cell receptor beta chains below, sequenced in a study of identical twins (TCRdb year 2016). Library prep was done by 5' RACE. Sequencing was performed on an Illumina HiSeq 2000. TCRdb applied fastp at Q25 and MiXCR to the public reads, then kept only in-frame beta chains. Every CDR3 protein is listed once, alongside the most common genes and DNA of its rows. This sample comprises a few hundred thousand distinct CDR3 sequences, roughly 8.6% of them detected only once. In total, the top ten clones hold approximately 7% of the sample. These data were also reused for a study on yellow fever vaccine responses in identical twins.

Sequencing was done on a sample of CD8+ T cells sorted from blood. These receptors all stem from a woman under 30 in good health.

The V gene is TRBV7-6, the J gene TRBJ2-3; a weak D match, TRBD2 (6 bases). CDR1 SGHVS and CDR2 FNYEAQ come from the germline V gene. This CDR3 is built from 13 residues. Trimming took off 6 bases at V and 2 bases at J, with 9 bases between the two ends. The CDR3 spells CASRGGDTDTQYF. Written as DNA, the CDR3 is TGTGCCAGCAGGGGGGGAGACACAGATACGCAGTATTTT.

In its sample, this clonotype was seen many times. The V and J genes are TRBV2 and TRBJ2-5; possible D gene TRBD2, 5 bases. Looked up from germline, CDR1 is SNHLY and CDR2 is FYNNEI. The CDR3 totals 14 residues. The V and J ends lost 9 bases and 1 base respectively, with 15 bases between them. Written as DNA, the CDR3 is TGTGCCAGAGAGGGAGTCCTGGGCCAAGAGACCCAGTACTTC. Residues: CAREGVLGQETQYF.

This clonotype occurred a few times. The chain is built from TRBV7-3 and TRBJ2-1; 8 positions match TRBD2. From germline, CDR1 is SGHTA and CDR2 FQGTGA. Trimming at V came to 2 bases and at J to 4 bases, leaving 10 bases not matched to a gene. The CDR3 consists of 17 residues. CDR3 region: CASSLGPGGASYNEQFF. The CDR3 DNA follows: TGTGCCAGCAGCTTAGGCCCCGGGGGGGCTTCATACAATGAGCAGTTCTTC.

This clonotype appeared many times. J is TRBJ2-5 and V is TRBV15; 8 positions match TRBD2. This CDR3 has 18 amino acids. In germline, CDR1 is LNHNV, CDR2 YYDKDF (reference sequence). Losses at the gene ends were 0 bases for V and 7 bases for J; bases not matched to a gene: 16. In nucleotides, the CDR3 is TGTGCCACCAGCAGAGATGAGACGGGAGGGCCTTCCGAAGTGACCCAGTACTTC. Protein: CATSRDETGGPSEVTQYF.

This clonotype was detected only a few times. This rearrangement joins TRBV28 to TRBJ2-7, with 9 nucleotides matching TRBD1. The V and J ends lost 3 bases and 3 bases, in that order; junction bases with no gene match: 6. CDR3 length: 15 residues. The germline V gene has CDR1 MDHEN and CDR2 SYDVKM. The chain's CDR3 is CASSFVQGAVYEQYF. The CDR3 DNA sequence: TGTGCCAGCAGTTTTGTACAGGGGGCTGTCTACGAGCAGTACTTC. Supplemented by reference TRBV28 and TRBJ2-7, the full variable domain reads DVKVTQSSRYLVKRTGEKVFLECVQDMDHENMFWYRQDPGLGLRLIYFSYDVKMKEKGDIPEGYSVSREKKERFSLILESASTNQTSMYLCASSFVQGAVYEQYFGPGTRLTVT.

The V gene is TRBV9, the J gene TRBJ2-4; no definite D call. The CDR3 runs 16 residues. Trimming shortened V by 3 bases and J by 1 base, and 14 bases separated the two germline ends. Germline lookup yields CDR1 SGDLS and CDR2 YYNGEE. The CDR3 spells CASSDPMAGAKNIQYF. The CDR3 DNA reads TGTGCCAGCAGCGATCCGATGGCTGGGGCCAAAAACATTCAGTACTTC. Variable domain in full (rest from reference TRBV9 and TRBJ2-4): DSGVTQTPKHLITATGQRVTLRCSPRSGDLSVYWYQQSLDQGLQFLIQYYNGEERAKGNILERFSAQQFPDLHSELNLSSLELGDSALYFCASSDPMAGAKNIQYFGAGTRLSVL.

This clonotype showed up just a few times. This chain joins TRBV27 and TRBJ2-7; D not resolved. The CDR3 covers 15 residues. Trimming shortened V by 6 bases and J by 7 bases, and 22 bases separated the two germline ends. The germline CDR1 and CDR2 sequences are MNHEY and SMNVEV (reference sequence). DNA of the CDR3: TGTGCCAGCAGCCCAATCAATATTCCCTTTGGGGAGCAGTACTTC. Residues: CASSPINIPFGEQYF.

Only a few counts were recorded for this clonotype. The genes are TRBV7-9 and TRBJ1-1; TRBD1 might be the D (5 bases). The germline gives CDR1 SEHNR, CDR2 FQNEAQ (reference sequence). CDR3 length: 11 residues. Trimming left V 5 bases short and J 7 bases short, with 8 bases between. CDR3 residues: CASSPGFEAFF. Here the CDR3 DNA reads TGTGCCAGCAGCCCAGGGTTTGAAGCTTTCTTT.

This clonotype has a handful of counts. This chain connects TRBV6-2 or TRBV6-3 to TRBJ2-7, with a possible D match to TRBD2 (6 bases). The ends were cut back, 5 bases at V and 6 bases at J, with 14 bases in the middle. Germline CDR1 MNHEY, CDR2 SVGEGT. This CDR3 is 13 amino acids long. The CDR3: CASSPGGVTEQYF. CDR3 in DNA: TGTGCCAGCAGTCCCGGGGGTGTAACCGAGCAGTACTTC.

The chain is built from TRBV7-9 and TRBJ2-5, with D tentatively TRBD1 (7 bases). Germline CDR1 SEHNR, CDR2 FQNEAQ (reference sequence). The CDR3 contains 14 residues. V was cut by 5 bases and J by 1 base, with 11 bases left in between. The CDR3 DNA reads as TGTGCCAGCAGCCAGGGGGGACCCCAAGAGACCCAGTACTTC. Protein: CASSQGGPQETQYF.

This rearrangement joins TRBV2 to TRBJ2-1, with a weak D call TRBD1 (7 bases). Trimming removed 7 bases from V and 3 bases from J, with 22 bases in between. The CDR3 totals 17 residues. In germline, CDR1 is SNHLY, CDR2 FYNNEI. The CDR3 DNA reads TGTGCCAGCATGCAAGGAGCGGGTGCAGGGGGCTACAATGAGCAGTTCTTC. It translates to CASMQGAGAGGYNEQFF.

This clonotype has a handful of counts. The chain recombines TRBV12-3 or TRBV12-4 with TRBJ2-2; perhaps TRBD2 as D (6 bases). Trimming removed 3 bases at V and 1 base at J, with 12 bases between. CDR3 length: 16 residues. CDR3 bases: TGTGCCAGCAGTTTCATAGCGGTTGAGAACACCGGGGAGCTGTTTTTT. It translates to CASSFIAVENTGELFF.

There are a few counts of this clonotype. The rearrangement links TRBV4-1 to TRBJ2-7, with D unclear. Germline-derived CDR1 and CDR2 are MGHRA and YSYEKL. This CDR3 region has 13 residues. Trimming removed 6 bases at V and 7 bases at J, with 16 bases between. CDR3 coding DNA: TGCGCCAGCAGTACGGTGTCCTCGGTAGAGCAGTACTTC. Translation gives CASSTVSSVEQYF.

This rearrangement joins TRBV7-9 to TRBJ1-2; 7 bases are a match to TRBD1. V trimming: 5 bases; J trimming: 5 bases; junction bases outside the gene matches: 14. CDR1 is SEHNR and CDR2 is FQNEAQ in the germline V gene (reference sequence). This CDR3 region has 16 residues. The CDR3 coding sequence is TGTGCCAGCAGCACCCCCCGGACAGGAGGACTATATGGCTACACCTTC. It specifies CASSTPRTGGLYGYTF.

This clonotype has more than one count but fewer than ten. This sequence joins TRBV7-9 and TRBJ1-1; 11 bases line up with TRBD1. This CDR3 has 15 amino acids. CDR1 and CDR2 from the germline V gene are SEHNR and FQNEAQ (reference sequence). Trimming took 5 bases from V and 7 from J; bases not matched to a gene: 9. As DNA, the CDR3 is TGTGCCAGCAGCAACAAGGGGACAGGGGGACTTGAAGCTTTCTTT. It specifies CASSNKGTGGLEAFF.

Many counts were recorded for this clonotype. This chain joins TRBV4-1 and TRBJ2-1; D gene ambiguous. CDR3 length: 14 amino acids. V lost 3 bases, J lost 6 bases, and 12 bases lay in between. Germline-derived CDR1 and CDR2 are MGHRA and YSYEKL. The CDR3 nucleotides are TGCGCCAGCAGCCACACGCTTACCCCCAATGAGCAGTTCTTC. As protein: CASSHTLTPNEQFF.

This clonotype was detected many times. The V call is TRBV6-1, the J call TRBJ1-4; D unclear. CDR3 length: 14 residues. Germline CDR1 and CDR2: MNHNS and SASEGT. V gave up 6 bases and J gave up 7 bases, with 15 bases separating them. CDR3 nucleotide sequence: TGTGCCAGCAGCGGACGGGGAGGGAGTGAAAAACTGTTTTTT. Protein: CASSGRGGSEKLFF.

Many counts were recorded for this clonotype. The chain links TRBV28 to TRBJ1-5; D is possibly TRBD1 (5 bases). The CDR3 is made up of 13 amino acids. Germline V gene lookup returns CDR1 MDHEN and CDR2 SYDVKM. Trimming removed 7 bases at V and 6 bases at J, with 13 bases between. CDR3 residues: CASNTVGGQPQHF. In DNA form, the CDR3 reads TGTGCCAGCAATACGGTTGGGGGTCAGCCCCAGCATTTT.

This clonotype was counted between two and nine times. The J gene is TRBJ2-7, the V gene TRBV7-2; D gene uncertain. In germline, CDR1 is SGHTA, CDR2 FQGNSA. The CDR3 covers 15 residues. Trimming left V 1 base short and J 0 bases short, with 10 bases between. The CDR3 sequence is CASSLEDRSSYEQYF. The CDR3 bases are TGTGCCAGCAGCTTAGAAGACCGGAGCTCCTACGAGCAGTACTTC.

This clonotype occurred a few times. The V and J genes are TRBV2 and TRBJ2-3; D may be TRBD2 (5 bases). V was shortened by 4 bases and J by 1 base, with 15 bases between the two germline ends. CDR1 is SNHLY, CDR2 FYNNEI, per germline. The CDR3 totals 16 residues. The CDR3 protein is CASSALLRARTDTQYF. The CDR3 DNA reads TGTGCCAGCAGTGCCCTCCTGCGGGCCCGCACAGATACGCAGTATTTT.

This clonotype has just a few counts. The genes are TRBV20-1 and TRBJ2-3, with TRBD2 identical over 7 bases. Germline assignment: CDR1 DFQATT and CDR2 SNEGSKA (reference sequence). This CDR3 comprises 14 residues. V lost 3 bases to trimming and J lost 5 bases; unmatched junction nucleotides: 8. For the CDR3, the DNA is TGCAGTGCTAGGGCGGGAGATCTGAGAGATACGCAGTATTTT. Translation: CSARAGDLRDTQYF.

This clonotype was seen a handful of times. The V call is TRBV20-1, the J call TRBJ2-1; 7 bases map to TRBD2. Germline loops: CDR1 DFQATT, CDR2 SNEGSKA (reference sequence). The CDR3 is 15 residues long. Unmatched junction bases numbered 10, after V lost 0 bases and J lost 8 bases. CDR3 sequence reads: CSARDLAGALDEQFF. The CDR3 region has the DNA TGCAGTGCTAGAGATCTGGCGGGAGCATTGGATGAGCAGTTCTTC.

This clonotype was seen many times. The chain carries TRBV7-9 and TRBJ1-2; TRBD1 matches 8 bases. Germline V gives CDR1 SEHNR, CDR2 FQNEAQ (reference sequence). The length of the CDR3 is 15 residues. V shed 4 bases, J shed 6 bases, and the junction held 10 bases outside the gene matches. In DNA form, the CDR3 reads TGTGCCAGCAGCTCCCGGGACAGGCCAGGGAATGGCTACACCTTC. The encoded protein is CASSSRDRPGNGYTF.

On this clonotype: One junction end does not reproduce the germline sequence, and a read error may be involved. The chain links TRBV20-1 to TRBJ2-7; 12 positions agree with TRBD2. The CDR3 runs 17 residues. CDR1 is DFQATT, CDR2 SNEGSKA, per germline (reference sequence). The CDR3 protein is CCARASGRAMFSYEQYF. The CDR3 DNA sequence: TGCTGTGCTAGAGCTAGCGGGAGGGCCATGTTCTCCTACGAGCAGTACTTC.

The rearrangement uses TRBV7-6 and TRBJ2-5, with D possibly called TRBD1 or TRBD2 (6 bases each). The CDR3 has 15 amino acids. Per the germline V gene, CDR1 is SGHVS and CDR2 is FNYEAQ. Trimming pared 5 bases from V and 2 bases from J, leaving 15 bases between. The CDR3, as DNA: TGTGCCAGCAGCGAGGGGGGACTCCTACAAGAGACCCAGTACTTC. Protein product: CASSEGGLLQETQYF.

This clonotype was counted at least ten times. The V gene is TRBV15, the J gene TRBJ2-1; 10 nucleotides agree with TRBD2. The V and J ends lost 2 bases and 0 bases, in that order; junction bases with no gene match: 7. The CDR3 covers 18 residues. Looked up from germline, CDR1 is LNHNV and CDR2 is YYDKDF (reference sequence). CDR3 sequence: CATSRNSGGSSSYNEQFF. The DNA of the CDR3 is TGTGCCACCAGCAGAAATAGCGGGGGGTCGAGCTCCTACAATGAGCAGTTCTTC. The variable domain in full, with the rest retrieved from reference TRBV15 and TRBJ2-1, is DAMVIQNPRYQVTQFGKPVTLSCSQTLNHNVMYWYQQKSSQAPKLLFHYYDKDFNNEADTPDNFQSRRPNTSFCFLDIRSPGLGDTAMYLCATSRNSGGSSSYNEQFFGPGTRLTVL.

This sequence joins TRBV7-9 and TRBJ2-3; D remains ambiguous. The CDR3 runs 15 residues. Trimming took 6 bases from V and 8 from J, leaving 21 bases between them. In germline, CDR1 is SEHNR, CDR2 FQNEAQ (reference sequence). DNA of the CDR3: TGTGCCAGCAGTCCCCCCGAAGGGCGCATTGCTACGCAGTATTTT. Protein product: CASSPPEGRIATQYF.